These T cell receptor beta chains were read from a single sample in a study of cytotoxic CD8 clonotypes in ibrutinib-treated CLL. Sequencing was performed with immunoSEQ multiplex PCR; in TCRdb, only in-frame clones are kept and a portion is missing. The sample lists about 130,000 clones, approximately 85% occurring once. The sequencing used PBMCs, collected after 24 months of ibrutinib treatment. Receptors were obtained from a human donor with chronic lymphocytic leukemia. Both conserved end residues are part of each CDR3. D genes are given only for firm matches. Not all rows give a size; the values are once, few, many and, for expanded clones, a class.

cdr3_nt cdr3_aa d_call v_call clone_size j_call
TGTGCCAGCACTCCGGGGGGCCTGGGCACTGAAGCTTTCTTT CASTPGGLGTEAFF . TRBV28 . TRBJ1-1
TGTGCCAGCAGCTTAAGTAGAAACACCATATATTTT CASSLSRNTIYF . TRBV7-2 . TRBJ1-3
TGTGCCAGCAGTTACTCGAGCCGAATAGCGACCACTGAAGCTTTCTTT CASSYSSRIATTEAFF . TRBV6-5 . TRBJ1-1
TGTGCCAGCAGACGCCAGGGGATAAACACTGAAGCTTTCTTT CASRRQGINTEAFF . TRBV6-5 . TRBJ1-1
TGCGCCAGCAGCCAAGTTGTACGGAACACTGAAGCTTTCTTT CASSQVVRNTEAFF . TRBV4-3 . TRBJ1-1
TGCGCCAGCAGCCCCGAGGGTAGCGGGAGTTCCTACGAGCAGTACTTC CASSPEGSGSSYEQYF TRBD2 TRBV5-1 . TRBJ2-7
TGTGCCAGCAGCGCCACTCGGGGAGCCCATCACGAGCAGTACTTC CASSATRGAHHEQYF . TRBV6-5 . TRBJ2-7
TGTGCCAGCAGCGCTACCCCTTACACCGGGGAGCTGTTTTTT CASSATPYTGELFF . TRBV9 . TRBJ2-2
TGTGCCAGCAGTTACCGCCAGACAGGCCCTGTGCTACTGTTTTTT CASSYRQTGPVLLFF . TRBV6-5 . TRBJ1-4
TGCGCCAGCAGCTCTAAAAGCGGGGACTACGAGCAGTACTTC CASSSKSGDYEQYF TRBD2 TRBV5-1 . TRBJ2-7
TGCACCAGCAGCCAAGATTTGCGGGGGGGAACAGATACGCAGTATTTT CTSSQDLRGGTDTQYF . TRBV1 . TRBJ2-3
TGTGCCGGAGGGGCCCGACGGGAGGACGAGCAGTACTTC CAGGARREDEQYF TRBD2 TRBV10-3 . TRBJ2-7
TGTGCCAGCAGCTTAGCGATCTTCTCCGGGACAGACACCGGGGAGCTGTTTTTT CASSLAIFSGTDTGELFF TRBD1 TRBV7-2 . TRBJ2-2
TGTGCCAGCAGCGTCCGGGACAGGGGCTACGAGCAGTACTTC CASSVRDRGYEQYF TRBD1 TRBV7-9 . TRBJ2-7
TGTGCCAGCTCACCGAACACCGGGGAGCTGTTTTTT CASSPNTGELFF . TRBV18 . TRBJ2-2
TGTGCCAGCAGTGAGAGCAGAAATCAAGAGACCCAGTACTTC CASSESRNQETQYF . TRBV6-1 . TRBJ2-5
TGTGCCACCAGCAGAGATGAGGCAGGATTGGGCATTCAGTACTTC CATSRDEAGLGIQYF . TRBV15 . TRBJ2-4
TGTGCCAGCAGCTTGACGGGACAGGGACACGAGCAGTACTTC CASSLTGQGHEQYF TRBD1 TRBV5-5 few TRBJ2-7
TGTGCCAGCAGTTTAACCTGGACAGGGATGAACACTGAAGCTTTCTTT CASSLTWTGMNTEAFF TRBD1 TRBV27 . TRBJ1-1
TGTGCCAGCAGTCCTCAGGGATCCTATAATTCACCCCTCCACTTT CASSPQGSYNSPLHF . TRBV6-5 . TRBJ1-6
TGCGCCAGCAGCCAAGAGAACAGTTTTAATAATTCACCCCTCCACTTT CASSQENSFNNSPLHF . TRBV4-3 . TRBJ1-6
TGTGCCAGCAGTTCGGACAGGGCATATAATTCACCCCTCCACTTT CASSSDRAYNSPLHF TRBD1 TRBV28 . TRBJ1-6
TGTGCCAGCAGTTTTCGGGTGGGCGGATACCACAGCTACACCTTC CASSFRVGGYHSYTF . TRBV28 . TRBJ1-2
TGTGCCAGCAGTCCTAGCGGGAGGGTGTCCAATGAGCAGTTCTTC CASSPSGRVSNEQFF TRBD2 TRBV27 . TRBJ2-1
TGTGCCAGCAGCGGGCGGGGGGCCGGTCCGTTCAATGAGCAGTTCTTC CASSGRGAGPFNEQFF TRBD2 TRBV5-6 . TRBJ2-1
TGTGCCAGCAGCTTGGGGACTAGGGATGGCTACACCTTC CASSLGTRDGYTF . TRBV7-9 . TRBJ1-2
TGTGCCAGCTCCCCAAAAATGGACAGCCTATATGGCTACACCTTC CASSPKMDSLYGYTF . TRBV18 . TRBJ1-2
TGTGCTAGTGGTTTGGTACGCGGGGGAAGCACTGAAGCTTTCTTT CASGLVRGGSTEAFF . TRBV12-5 . TRBJ1-1
TGCGCCAGCAGCTTGGCAGGGGTTTCCGCAGATACGCAGTATTTT CASSLAGVSADTQYF . TRBV5-1 . TRBJ2-3
TGTGCCAGCAGTGAAAGTTCGGCAGTAGCTAACTATGGCTACACCTTC CASSESSAVANYGYTF . TRBV6-1 few TRBJ1-2
TGTGCCAGCAGTCCTCGACTAGCGTCTAGAGGTGAGCAGTTCTTC CASSPRLASRGEQFF TRBD2 TRBV28 . TRBJ2-1
TGTGCCAGCAGTCCCACCGGGCCTGGGTACGAGCAGTACTTC CASSPTGPGYEQYF . TRBV6-5 . TRBJ2-7
TGCGCCAGCAGCCAAGTCACCGGGGATACGCAGTATTTT CASSQVTGDTQYF . TRBV4-1 . TRBJ2-3
TGTGCCAGCAGCCTAACTGCGGGGAACACCATATATTTT CASSLTAGNTIYF . TRBV7-8 . TRBJ1-3
TGCGCCAGCAGCCGGGGGCCTCCGGGGGGCCAAGAGACCCAGTACTTC CASSRGPPGGQETQYF . TRBV5-1 . TRBJ2-5
TGTGCTACCCTTAACTATGGCTACACCTTC CATLNYGYTF . TRBV28 once TRBJ1-2
TGTGCCAGCAGTGAAGCGCAGGGAGTCTCTAATTCACCCCTCCACTTT CASSEAQGVSNSPLHF . TRBV6-1 . TRBJ1-6
TGTGCCAGCAGTTACTCCGGGGGAGACTATGGCTACACCTTC CASSYSGGDYGYTF . TRBV6-5 . TRBJ1-2
TGTGCCAGCAGTCTTGACAGGGCAGTCTACGAGCAGTACTTC CASSLDRAVYEQYF TRBD1 TRBV27 . TRBJ2-7
TGTGCCAGCAGTACCCGAGGGATTCAGCCCCAGCATTTT CASSTRGIQPQHF . TRBV27 . TRBJ1-5
TGCGCCAGCAGCCAAGTGGGGAGATTCACAGAGTACAATGAGCAGTTCTTC CASSQVGRFTEYNEQFF . TRBV4-1 once TRBJ2-1
TGTGCCAGCAGCCGCCGGGACTTGTACGAGCAGTACTTC CASSRRDLYEQYF . TRBV28 few TRBJ2-7
TGTGCCAGCAGACCTCAGGGGAGCTCCTACGAGCAGTACTTC CASRPQGSSYEQYF . TRBV11-2 . TRBJ2-7
TGTGCCAGCAGCTTAGCGGCAGGTCTTCAGCCCCAGCATTTT CASSLAAGLQPQHF . TRBV7-9 . TRBJ1-5
TGTGCCAGCAGCTTGGAACAGGGACGAGCTTTCTTT CASSLEQGRAFF . TRBV7-9 . TRBJ1-1
TGTGCCAGCAAGGGGGCAGAGGTGGGTCAGCCCCAGCATTTT CASKGAEVGQPQHF TRBD1 TRBV2 . TRBJ1-5
TGTGCCGTAAGGACTAGCGGGATTACAGATACGCAGTATTTT CAVRTSGITDTQYF TRBD2 TRBV10-3 . TRBJ2-3
TGTGCCAGCAGCTTATACACCTACAATGAGCAGTTCTTC CASSLYTYNEQFF . TRBV7-2 few TRBJ2-1
TGTGCCAGCAGTTCGCCGACAGGGTCCGCCGGGGAGCTGTTTTTT CASSSPTGSAGELFF TRBD1 TRBV28 . TRBJ2-2
TGTGCCAGCAGTCTCTACCGGGACACTTATCAGCCCCAGCATTTT CASSLYRDTYQPQHF . TRBV28 once TRBJ1-5
TGTGCCAGCAGTTTAATTGTCCAAACCGCTTATGGCTACACCTTC CASSLIVQTAYGYTF . TRBV28 . TRBJ1-2
TGTGCCAGCACCACGGGACAGGCGTTAGGCAATTCACCCCTCCACTTT CASTTGQALGNSPLHF TRBD1 TRBV27 . TRBJ1-6
TGTGCCTGGAGTCTGGGGTCAGATACGCAGTATTTT CAWSLGSDTQYF . TRBV30 . TRBJ2-3
TGTGCCAGCAGTTATTTCGTTGGCGAGGGACCCTACGAGCAGTACTTC CASSYFVGEGPYEQYF . TRBV6-5 . TRBJ2-7
TGTGCCAGCAGTAATTCTAGGGCGTCCGGGGAGCTGTTTTTT CASSNSRASGELFF . TRBV7-9 . TRBJ2-2